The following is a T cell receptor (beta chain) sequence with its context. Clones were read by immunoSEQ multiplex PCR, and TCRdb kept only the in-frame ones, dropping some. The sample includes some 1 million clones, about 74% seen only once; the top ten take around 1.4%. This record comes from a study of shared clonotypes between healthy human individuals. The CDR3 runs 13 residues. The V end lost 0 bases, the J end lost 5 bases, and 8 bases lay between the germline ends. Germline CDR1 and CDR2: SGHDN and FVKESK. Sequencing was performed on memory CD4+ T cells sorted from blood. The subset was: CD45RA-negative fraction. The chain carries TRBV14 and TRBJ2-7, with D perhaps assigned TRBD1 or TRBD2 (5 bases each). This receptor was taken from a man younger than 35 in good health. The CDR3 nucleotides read TGTGCCAGCAGCCAAGACTTGGGACACGAGCAGTACTTC. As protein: CASSQDLGHEQYF. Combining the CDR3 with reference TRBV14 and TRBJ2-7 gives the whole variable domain EAGVTQFPSHSVIEKGQTVTLRCDPISGHDNLYWYRRVMGKEIKFLLHFVKESKQDESGMPNNRFLAERTGGTYSTLKVQPAELEDSGVYFCASSQDLGHEQYFGPGTRLTVT.